This T cell receptor beta chain was observed in a study of shared clonotypes between healthy human individuals. Study observations and caveats: Blood was the only sampled material, and tissue repertoires likely differ.

Trimming removed 1 base at V and 12 bases at J, with 13 bases between. This CDR3 spans 13 amino acids. The V gene's germline CDR1 is SGHAT and CDR2 FQNNGV. Assay used: immunoSEQ multiplex PCR; TCRdb lists only in-frame clones, some missing. The sample holds roughly 400,000 clones, just over 95% seen once. With regard to this clone: Antigen unknown.

Donation came from healthy HIV-negative adults that had no recent acute infections or vaccinations. The chain joins TRBV11-2 to TRBJ2-1, with D possibly being TRBD2 (6 bases). The sequencing input was memory CD8+ T cells sorted from blood. Stated subset: CD45RO+ cells pooled with CCR7-negative TemRA cells. This receptor was identified in a man aged 30 to 45 in good health. In DNA form, the CDR3 reads TGTGCCAGCAGCTTAGGGTGGAGGGCGGGGCAGTTCTTC. This sequence encodes CASSLGWRAGQFF.